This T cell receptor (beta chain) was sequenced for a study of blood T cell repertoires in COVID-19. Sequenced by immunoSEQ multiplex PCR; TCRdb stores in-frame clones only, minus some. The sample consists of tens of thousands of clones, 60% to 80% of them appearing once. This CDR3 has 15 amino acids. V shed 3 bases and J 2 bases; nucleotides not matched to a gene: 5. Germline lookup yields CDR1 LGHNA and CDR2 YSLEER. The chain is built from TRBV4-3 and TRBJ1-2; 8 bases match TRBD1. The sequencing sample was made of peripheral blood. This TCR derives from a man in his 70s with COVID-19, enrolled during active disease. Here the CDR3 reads CASSQRTGQNYGYTF. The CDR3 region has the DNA TGCGCCAGCAGCCAGAGGACAGGGCAAAACTATGGCTACACCTTC.